This T cell receptor (beta chain) was documented in a study of shared clonotypes between healthy human individuals (dated by TCRdb to the early 2020s). With regard to the full study: The cohort included three men and a couple of women between 18 and 49 years of age. For each donor, CD4 naive and CD4 memory were each run on three plates, CD8 naive on two plates, and CD8 memory on one plate. To estimate repertoire size and how much clonotypes are shared between individuals, the study performed deep sequencing of blood TCR repertoires from five healthy adults. To increase sequencing depth and limit assay-specific biases, TCR repertoire library preparation and sequencing were carried out by different laboratories using diverse techniques. Per donor, leukapheresis produced somewhere between about 0.94 and 9 billion PBMCs.

Using the deep immunoSEQ assay, TCR CDR3 regions were amplified from genomic DNA by multiplex PCR. Genomic DNA extracted from each cell subset was distributed evenly over all wells of several immunoSEQ 96-well plates, and each plate served as one replicate. For sorted subsets, approximately 200 ng of genomic DNA, equivalent to about 30,000 T cell genomes, went into each replicate PCR. The purified libraries were quantified using a Qubit 3.0 fluorometer, sized with a Bioanalyzer 2100, and then quantified again using the KAPA Library Quantification kit. Every immunoSEQ 96-well plate was sequenced on a separate single-read 150-cycle Illumina NextSeq 550 flow cell. In the paper's pipeline: Because only junctional sequences without quality scores were contained in the immunoSEQ output, filtering matching that applied to full-length reads could not be performed. Sequences were annotated with PyIR, a Python wrapper for IgBLAST v1.9, and V/J genes and CDR3 were assigned using IMGT germline references. Reads with weak V/J assignments (E-value above 1e-6), missing CDR3, stop codons, out-of-frame junctions, or ambiguous translated residues were removed. V3J clonotypes were defined as sequences sharing the same inferred V gene, J gene, and CDR3 amino acid sequence. Percentage overlap between repertoires was calculated by dividing the number of shared unique clonotypes by the size of the smaller repertoire. Repertoire richness was assessed with RTK rarefaction, the Chao1 estimator, and Recon v2.1 estimates of unobserved clonotypes. For all TCRbeta clonotypes obtained by the gDNA method from a few donors, generation probabilities were computed with OLGA. Entries here come from immuneACCESS through TCRdb and include only in-frame sequences with V and J called. Some clones fail to appear in such tables; in the studies checked, an unresolved V gene covers under half of the shortfall, and the cause of the remainder is unknown. The D gene and trimming were derived from the DNA, and the V and J assignments and clone size from that table. Recorded for this sample are around 1,900,000 clones; approximately 92% of them occurred a single time. The leading ten clones occupy more than 1.5% of the sample.

Study-level results and caveats: Naive subsets generally had larger estimated clonotype richness than memory subsets did. Sampling was restricted to blood, and TCR repertoires in tissues likely differ from the TCR repertoires found in blood. Based on pairwise subsampling, the degree of clonotype sharing among donors was expected to be affected by sequencing depth. Sharing across several donors was observed for 4.5% to 6.5% of naive CD4, less than 4% of naive CD8, over 2% of memory CD4, and roughly 0.43% of memory CD8 clonotypes. Rarefaction of sorted-subset datasets indicated incomplete sequencing despite the large sequencing depth. The small number of donors limited the genetic and exposure-history diversity represented. Compared with non-shared clonotypes, clonotypes shared by all four sorted-subset donors had higher generation probabilities.

The CDR3 goes from the cysteine to the phenylalanine over 18 residues. The CDR3 DNA has 54 bases and is translated from base 1. The trim is 3 bases for V and 4 bases for J, with a gap of 19 bases between the germline ends. The germline V gene specifies MGHRA as CDR1 and YSYEKL as CDR2. CD8 naive samples consisted of CD45RO-negative cells that were positively selected for CCR7, yielding a CD45RA+CCR7+ population without TemRA cells. Healthy HIV-negative adults with no recently reported acute infections or vaccinations were included as donors. Only Caucasian adults living in Nashville, Tennessee, USA were represented among the donors. Blood was obtained by leukapheresis, after which PBMCs were separated by Ficoll-Histopaque density gradient centrifugation and cryopreserved in liquid nitrogen vapor phase. Purity and quantity of every magnetically sorted T cell population were checked by analytical flow cytometry. From each sorted fraction, genomic DNA was isolated and quantified by UV absorbance on a Nanodrop 2000c.

As for this clone: Its specific antigen is unknown. No per-base quality is available; no much larger clone lies one base away.

The source of this sequence is a man between 18 and 29 years old in good health. Some clones in this sample may be carry-over from other donors' samples. The chain is made from TRBV4-1 and TRBJ1-6, with TRBD1 perhaps the D gene, on 6 matching bases. Sequencing was carried out using naive CD8+ T cells from PBMCs. The sample's cell subset or site, from its label and the paper: CD45RA+CCR7+. The nucleotides are TGCGCCAGCAGCCAGACACCACAGGGCGATATATATAATTCACCCCTCCACTTT. Its coded protein is CASSQTPQGDIYNSPLHF.